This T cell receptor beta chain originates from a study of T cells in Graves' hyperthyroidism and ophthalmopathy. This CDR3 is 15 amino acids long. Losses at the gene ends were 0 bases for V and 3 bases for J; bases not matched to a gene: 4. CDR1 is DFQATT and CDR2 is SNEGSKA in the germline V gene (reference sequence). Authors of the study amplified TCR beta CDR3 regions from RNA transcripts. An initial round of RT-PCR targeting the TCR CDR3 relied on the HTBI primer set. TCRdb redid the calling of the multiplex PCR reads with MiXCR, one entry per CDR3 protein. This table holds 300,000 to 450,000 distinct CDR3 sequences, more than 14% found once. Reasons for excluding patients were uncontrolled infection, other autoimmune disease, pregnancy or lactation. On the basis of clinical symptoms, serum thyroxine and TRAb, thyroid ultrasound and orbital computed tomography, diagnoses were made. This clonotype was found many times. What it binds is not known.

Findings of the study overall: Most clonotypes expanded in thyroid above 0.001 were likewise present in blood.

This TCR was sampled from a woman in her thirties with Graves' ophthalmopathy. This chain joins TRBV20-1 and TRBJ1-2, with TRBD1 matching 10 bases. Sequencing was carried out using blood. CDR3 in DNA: TGCAGTGCTAGAGAGACAGGGGGCGAAGACTATGGCTACACCTTC. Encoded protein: CSARETGGEDYGYTF.